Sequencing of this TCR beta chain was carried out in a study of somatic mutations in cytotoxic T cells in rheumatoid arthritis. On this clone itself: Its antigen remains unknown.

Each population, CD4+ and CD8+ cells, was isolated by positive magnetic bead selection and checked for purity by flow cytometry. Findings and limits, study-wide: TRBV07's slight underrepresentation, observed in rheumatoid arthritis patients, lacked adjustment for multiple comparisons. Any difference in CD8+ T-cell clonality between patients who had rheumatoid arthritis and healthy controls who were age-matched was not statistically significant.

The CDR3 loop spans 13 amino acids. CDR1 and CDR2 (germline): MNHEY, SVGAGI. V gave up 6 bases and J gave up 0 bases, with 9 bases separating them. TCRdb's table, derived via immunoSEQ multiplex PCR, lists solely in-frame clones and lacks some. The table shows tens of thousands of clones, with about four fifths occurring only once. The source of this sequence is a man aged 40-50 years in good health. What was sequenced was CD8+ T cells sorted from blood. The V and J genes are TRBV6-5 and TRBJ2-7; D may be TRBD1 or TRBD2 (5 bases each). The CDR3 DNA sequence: TGTGCCAGCAGCGAGGGGAGCTCCTACGAGCAGTACTTC. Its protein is CASSEGSSYEQYF.